This record concerns one T cell receptor beta chain sequence. The repertoire was sequenced with immunoSEQ multiplex PCR; TCRdb's copy has only in-frame clones and lacks some. The top ten hold around 0.6% of the sample, which has 100,000 or so clones, about 93% seen once. These data come from a study of siplizumab effects on memory and regulatory T cells. CDR1 is MDHEN, CDR2 SYDVKM, per germline. V was trimmed by 7 bases and J by 0 bases, leaving 16 bases between them. The CDR3 is 16 residues long. The J gene is TRBJ1-5, the V gene TRBV28; weak D call: TRBD1 (6 bases). The receptor comes from a human donor in good health. Material for sequencing was Tregs sorted from blood. CDR3 loop: CASNRDHGYSNQPQHF. The CDR3 nucleotides read TGTGCCAGCAACAGGGATCATGGGTATAGCAATCAGCCCCAGCATTTT.